This T cell receptor beta chain was sequenced in a study of Tregs in tolerant kidney transplant recipients. Related graft donors supplied nonmyeloablative bone marrow transplants, and mixed chimerism was transient. In germline, CDR1 is LNHDA, CDR2 SQIVND (reference sequence). This CDR3 has 15 residues. After removal of 4 bases from V and 7 bases from J, the junction contained 6 bases not matched to a gene. Profiling relied on immunoSEQ multiplex PCR, and the TCRdb table lists in-frame clones only, not all of them. The sample includes about 64,000 clones, around 87% seen only once; the top ten take 3.8%.

Sequenced material: CD4+ T cells from blood (PBMCs), taken 6 months after the transplant. The receptor was isolated from a human patient who received a combined kidney and bone marrow transplant. Part of the T cells may come from the graft donor. The chain is built from TRBV19 and TRBJ1-4; 10 nucleotides agree with TRBD1. This CDR3 reads CASSTAGTGVEKLFF. CDR3 bases: TGTGCCAGTAGTACAGCCGGGACAGGGGTTGAAAAACTGTTTTTT.